The present entry profiles one TCR beta chain with its context. Germline CDR1 reads LNHDA; CDR2 reads SQIVND (reference sequence). The CDR3 spans 15 residues. V dropped 1 base and J dropped 2 bases, with 10 bases sitting between them. The source of the sample is a study of cytomegalovirus exposure and HLA in healthy donors. This PCR relied on a set of 60 Vbeta primers and 13 Jbeta primers. The data were produced by immunoSEQ multiplex PCR, yet TCRdb's version contains in-frame clones alone and is incomplete. The repertoire consists of 250,000 to 350,000 clones, with more than 80% occurring once and the leading ten covering approximately 4.3%.

Sequenced input: PBMCs. The receptor was derived from a man in his forties in good health and CMV-seropositive. V usage is TRBV19 and J usage is TRBJ2-3; TRBD1 is a possible D gene (6 bases). The CDR3 sequence: CASSIGGHFTDTQYF. The CDR3 DNA reads TGTGCCAGTAGTATAGGGGGACATTTCACAGATACGCAGTATTTT.